The 5 T cell receptor beta chains given below trace back to one sample, sequenced in a study of CD8 T cells in ankylosing spondylitis. TCRdb analysed the 5' RACE reads with MiXCR anew, one entry per CDR3 protein. In the table there are 250,000 to 300,000 distinct CDR3 sequences, around 20% of which are singletons. Sequencing was performed on blood, either unsorted or a sorted T cell fraction (not recorded which). The receptors shown here come from a male donor with ankylosing spondylitis or in good health (not recorded which).

The chain carries TRBV5-1 and TRBJ2-5; D remains ambiguous. Germline CDR1 and CDR2: SGHRS and YFSETQ. The V and J ends lost 0 bases and 4 bases respectively, with 13 bases between them. CDR3 length: 15 amino acids. CDR3 DNA: TGCGCCAGCAGCTTGGTGGGATCGGAACGAGAGACCCAGTACTTC. Amino acid sequence: CASSLVGSERETQYF.

Many counts were recorded for this clonotype. The chain employs TRBV12-3 or TRBV12-4 and TRBJ2-2, with D hard to call. This CDR3 comprises 14 residues. Trimming removed 2 bases at V and 0 bases at J, with 4 bases between. In DNA form, the CDR3 reads TGTGCCAGCAGTTTAACCGCGAACACCGGGGAGCTGTTTTTT. This sequence encodes CASSLTANTGELFF.

This clonotype was counted only a few times. The CDR3 is CASSFQRQLGEKLFF. The CDR3 nucleotides read TGTGCCAGCAGCTTCCAGCGCCAATTAGGGGAAAAACTGTTTTTT. V and J are TRBV5-6 and TRBJ1-4; D not resolved. This CDR3 is 15 amino acids long. V gave up 2 bases and J gave up 8 bases, with 16 bases separating them. Germline CDR1 SGHDT, CDR2 YYEEEE.

This clonotype has more than one count but fewer than ten. The chain employs TRBV3-1 and TRBJ1-1; no clear D. The CDR3 sequence is 14 residues long. V was pared by 0 bases and J by 1 base, with 6 bases between. Germline values: CDR1 LGHDT, CDR2 YNNKEL (reference sequence). This CDR3 reads CASSQDPGNTEAFF. The CDR3 DNA reads as TGTGCCAGCAGCCAAGATCCAGGGAACACTGAAGCTTTCTTT.

The chain employs TRBV20-1 and TRBJ2-2; no firm D call. V dropped 1 base and J dropped 6 bases, with 6 bases sitting between them. The germline CDR1 and CDR2 sequences are DFQATT and SNEGSKA (reference sequence). The CDR3 extends over 12 amino acids. The CDR3 is CSARVPPGELFF. CDR3 DNA: TGCAGTGCTAGAGTTCCCCCCGGGGAGCTGTTTTTT.